The TCR beta chain under discussion was sequenced for a study of human thymus T cells (TCRdb year 2020). Regarding the research as a whole: The study characterized TCR alpha and beta repertoires from about 8 infant thymus samples and a few related peripheral blood samples. The cohort included about six male and two female infants, with donor ages spanning 7 to 244 days. General findings and caveats noted by the study authors: Biased V and J gene segment usage appeared to be present in both thymic and peripheral blood repertoires. On average, thymus samples yielded around 850,000 unique TCRB clonotypes, whereas blood samples yielded some 92,000. The related research reported highly overlapping thymic TCR repertoires among unrelated individuals.

As for this clone: What this receptor recognizes is not known. Per-base qualities were not stored, and no clone one base away is much larger.

The immunoSEQ multiplex PCR assay was used to amplify the TCRB and TCRAD loci from a standardized quantity of quality-controlled genomic DNA. The V(D)J region was spanned by amplicons of a length sufficient to cover the CDR3 and to identify V and J genes. Amplicon sequencing was performed on an Illumina platform through the commercial immunoSEQ service. The original methods were these. Primer bias and sequencing errors were corrected as previously described, and TCRAD and TCRB were defined on the basis of the IMGT database. Repertoires were analysed with immunoSEQ Analyzer 3.0 and VDJTools, covering basic statistics, V/J segment usage, diversity estimates, rarefaction and pairwise overlap. Diversity was estimated using the Chao1, ChaoE, Efron-Thisted, Shannon and inverse Simpson indices, and was also estimated on datasets down-sampled to the size of the smallest sample. Repertoire overlap was assessed by strict matching of CDR3 nucleotide sequence, V gene and J gene, and clustering was done by Jaccard-based multidimensional scaling. Not all clones reach the TCRdb copy of this immuneACCESS table, which keeps in-frame sequences only. Checked studies attribute under half of the gap to unresolved V genes and leave the rest unexplained. The V and J calls and clone size are taken from that table; D and trimming were inferred from the DNA. The sample table shows 55,000 to 85,000 clones, and 95% are seen once. The ten top clones hold around 0.03% of the sample.

From a lookup of the germline V gene (reference sequence), CDR1 and CDR2 are LNHDA and SQIVND. For this chain, trimming is 3 bases at the V end and 2 bases at the J end, and the number of junction bases without a gene match is 18. Inclusive of the bounding cysteine and phenylalanine, the CDR3 is 21 residues long. This entry keeps only the CDR3 DNA: 63 bases, framed from base 1. Thymus tissue was collected as surgical resects that were removed during corrective cardiac surgery. In Finland, the donors were immunologically healthy infants who were having open corrective cardiac surgery for congenital heart defects. Thymocytes were mechanically released from the tissue and were stored as pellets of about 10-30 million cells at -70 degrees C. A QIAsymphony instrument was used to extract genomic DNA from the frozen cell pellets.

Source material: thymus tissue. The source is a girl under two years old with a congenital heart defect but otherwise immunologically healthy. The V and J segments used are TRBV19 and TRBJ2-3, and 12 junction bases match TRBD2. The DNA sequence is TGTGCCAGTAGTATTAAGGCTGTCGGCCTAGCGGGAGGGCCGTACACAGATACGCAGTATTTT. Translated, this is CASSIKAVGLAGGPYTDTQYF.